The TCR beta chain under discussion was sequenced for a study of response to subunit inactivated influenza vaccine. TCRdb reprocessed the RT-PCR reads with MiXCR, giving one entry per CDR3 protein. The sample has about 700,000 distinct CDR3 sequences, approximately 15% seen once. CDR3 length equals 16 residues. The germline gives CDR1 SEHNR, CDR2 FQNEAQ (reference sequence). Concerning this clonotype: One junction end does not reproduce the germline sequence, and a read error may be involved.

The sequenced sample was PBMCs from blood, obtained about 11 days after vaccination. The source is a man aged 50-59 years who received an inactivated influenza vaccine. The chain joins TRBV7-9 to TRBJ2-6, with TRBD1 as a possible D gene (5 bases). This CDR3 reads CASSSWTASGANVLIF. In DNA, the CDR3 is TGTGCCAGCAGCTCCTGGACCGCCTCTGGGGCCAACGTCCTGATTTTC.